This TCR beta chain emerged from a study of blood T cell repertoires in COVID-19. Study summary: Samples of COVID-19 (acute and convalescent) were obtained from the United States, Italy and Spain. The analysed material was cDNA or gDNA that came from T cells, B-cell-depleted T cells, or PBMCs.

Germline V gene data show CDR1 as MDHEN and CDR2 as SYDVKM. Trimming stripped 8 bases from V and 0 bases from J, with 11 bases between. The CDR3 covers 13 residues. How the authors handled the data: For nucleated cells, counts were estimated from reference gene primer amplification. Clones were sequenced by immunoSEQ multiplex PCR, and TCRdb holds only the in-frame ones, with some missing. Clone size and the V and J calls come from that table; the DNA yielded D and trimming. The sample yields over 250,000 clones, about 91% seen once. The sample was peripheral blood. The TCR sequence derives from a woman aged 55-69 years with acute or convalescent COVID-19. The chain couples TRBV28 to TRBJ2-7, with D possibly being TRBD2 (5 bases). Here the CDR3 DNA reads TGTGCCAGCGAGGTAGCGAACTCCTACGAGCAGTACTTC. Protein: CASEVANSYEQYF.